This passage covers 18 T cell receptor beta chains from one sample sequenced in a study of shared clonotypes between healthy human individuals. Assay used: immunoSEQ multiplex PCR; TCRdb lists only in-frame clones, some missing. The table lists approximately 940,000 clones, more than 75% of them singletons. The sequenced sample was memory CD4+ T cells sorted from blood. Subset defined: CD45RA-negative fraction. Source of these receptors: a man aged 18 to 29 in good health.

The V gene is TRBV9, the J gene TRBJ2-3; TRBD2 matches 9 bases. Per germline, CDR1 SGDLS and CDR2 YYNGEE. The CDR3 totals 16 residues. V trimming: 3 bases; J trimming: 3 bases; junction bases outside the gene matches: 8. As DNA, the CDR3 is TGTGCCAGCAGCGCAGGGCTACTAGCGGGTACAGATACGCAGTATTTT. Translated, it gives CASSAGLLAGTDTQYF.

This clone was recorded once. The chain couples TRBV28 to TRBJ2-2; 7 positions agree with TRBD1. This CDR3 contains 15 residues. Germline loops: CDR1 MDHEN, CDR2 SYDVKM. Trimming at V came to 2 bases and at J to 6 bases, leaving 6 bases not matched to a gene. The CDR3 DNA sequence: TGTGCCAGCAGTTTAGAGACAGGGCACCCCGGGGAGCTGTTTTTT. This sequence encodes CASSLETGHPGELFF. Drawing the rest from reference TRBV28 and TRBJ2-2, the complete variable domain is DVKVTQSSRYLVKRTGEKVFLECVQDMDHENMFWYRQDPGLGLRLIYFSYDVKMKEKGDIPEGYSVSREKKERFSLILESASTNQTSMYLCASSLETGHPGELFFGEGSRLTVL.

In its sample, this clone was seen many times. The V call is TRBV27, the J call TRBJ2-1; TRBD2 agrees at 9 bases. The CDR3 consists of 15 residues. With 6 bases clipped from V and 5 bases from J, the junction kept 8 bases outside the gene matches. Germline CDR1 and CDR2: MNHEY and SMNVEV (reference sequence). CDR3 sequence reads: CASRLGGRAHNEQFF. CDR3 nucleotide sequence: TGTGCCAGCAGGCTTGGCGGGAGGGCCCACAATGAGCAGTTCTTC.

This clone has only one observation. The rearrangement joins TRBV6-6 to TRBJ1-1; no firm D call. The length of the CDR3 is 11 residues. From germline, CDR1 is MNHNY and CDR2 SVGAGI (reference sequence). The V end was cut by 5 bases, the J end by 7 bases, with 8 bases between. This CDR3 reads CASSQQGEAFF. The CDR3 DNA is TGTGCCAGCAGTCAACAAGGTGAAGCTTTCTTT.

This clone has just one count. The V and J genes are TRBV11-2 and TRBJ1-2; D gene ambiguous. V lost 5 bases and J lost 2, with 9 bases in between. The length of the CDR3 is 13 residues. In germline, CDR1 is SGHAT, CDR2 FQNNGV. The CDR3 protein is CASSPLNNYGYTF. CDR3 sequence (DNA): TGTGCCAGCAGCCCCTTGAACAACTATGGCTACACCTTC.

This clone was picked up many times. The chain combines TRBV6-1 with TRBJ1-4; TRBD1 matches at 9 bases. V was pared by 4 bases and J by 7 bases, with 10 bases of the junction left unmatched. The CDR3 has 16 amino acids. Germline lookup yields CDR1 MNHNS and CDR2 SASEGT. The chain's CDR3 is CASSVISTGGSEKLFF. The DNA of the CDR3 is TGTGCCAGCAGTGTAATTTCGACAGGGGGTAGTGAAAAACTGTTTTTT.

This rearrangement joins TRBV6-4 to TRBJ2-3; D is unresolved. Germline assignment: CDR1 MRHNA and CDR2 SNTAGT. This CDR3 has 15 residues. The germline V and J ends were trimmed by 6 bases and 5 bases, with 18 bases remaining between them. The CDR3 DNA sequence: TGTGCCAGCAGGGCCACTTCCACCTTTGGAGATACGCAGTATTTT. Amino acids: CASRATSTFGDTQYF.

The chain employs TRBV28 and TRBJ1-3; maybe TRBD1 (6 bases). The CDR3 contains 14 residues. Germline CDR1 and CDR2: MDHEN and SYDVKM. Written as DNA, the CDR3 is TGTGCTACCAAGACAGGACTCTCTGGAAACACCATATATTTT. This encodes CATKTGLSGNTIYF. Variable domain in full (rest from reference TRBV28 and TRBJ1-3): DVKVTQSSRYLVKRTGEKVFLECVQDMDHENMFWYRQDPGLGLRLIYFSYDVKMKEKGDIPEGYSVSREKKERFSLILESASTNQTSMYLCATKTGLSGNTIYFGEGSWLTVV.

The gene calls are TRBV6-1 and TRBJ2-2, with a tentative D call TRBD1 (5 bases). Germline values: CDR1 MNHNS, CDR2 SASEGT. Trimming removed 7 bases from V and 0 bases from J, with 9 bases in between. The CDR3 contains 14 residues. The CDR3 nucleotides are TGTGCCAGCAAACCAGGGTCGAACACCGGGGAGCTGTTTTTT. Translated: CASKPGSNTGELFF.

This clone is a singleton in its sample. The chain is built from TRBV27 and TRBJ2-2; D remains unclear. The CDR3 spans 17 residues. Looked up from germline, CDR1 is MNHEY and CDR2 is SMNVEV (reference sequence). The V end lost 5 bases, the J end lost 1 base, and 17 bases lay between the germline ends. CDR3 loop: CASSADRTSLNTGELFF. In DNA, the CDR3 is TGTGCCAGCAGTGCGGACCGGACCTCATTGAACACCGGGGAGCTGTTTTTT.

V gene TRBV6-6 combines with J gene TRBJ1-1; possible D gene TRBD1, 6 bases. The V gene's germline CDR1 is MNHNY and CDR2 SVGAGI (reference sequence). This CDR3 spans 15 amino acids. Trimming left V 4 bases short and J 1 base short, with 13 bases between. The CDR3: CASSSTGSANTEAFF. The CDR3 DNA reads TGTGCCAGCAGTTCTACAGGGTCGGCGAACACTGAAGCTTTCTTT.

As DNA, the CDR3 is TGTGCCAGCAGTTGGGGCAGCGAGCAGTACTTC. Protein product: CASSWGSEQYF. The V call is TRBV28, the J call TRBJ2-7, with a possible D match to TRBD1 (5 bases). The germline gives CDR1 MDHEN, CDR2 SYDVKM. The V end lost 4 bases, the J end lost 6 bases, and 7 bases lay between the germline ends. The CDR3 totals 11 residues.

This clone was counted a single time. The chain links TRBV19 to TRBJ1-1; D may be TRBD1 (5 bases). Between the trimmed V and J ends, which lost 2 bases and 1 base, there was a span of 11 bases. CDR1 is LNHDA and CDR2 is SQIVND in the germline V gene (reference sequence). The CDR3 is 15 residues long. This chain's CDR3 is CASSIWNRPNTEAFF. The DNA of the CDR3 is TGTGCCAGTAGTATATGGAACAGGCCGAACACTGAAGCTTTCTTT.

This clone was counted between two and nine times. The V and J genes are TRBV6-1 and TRBJ1-3; D unresolved. The germline V gene has CDR1 MNHNS and CDR2 SASEGT. V lost 2 bases to trimming and J lost 0 bases, with 8 bases between them. The CDR3 covers 15 residues. DNA for the CDR3: TGTGCCAGCAGTGAACTCGGGAGCTCTGGAAACACCATATATTTT. Its translation: CASSELGSSGNTIYF.

The chain uses TRBV29-1 and TRBJ2-2, with D possibly being TRBD2 (5 bases). The CDR3 loop spans 13 amino acids. The germline gives CDR1 SQVTM, CDR2 ANQGSEA. V was clipped by 5 bases and J by 6 bases, with 13 bases between them. The CDR3 is CSVREKGPGELFF. The CDR3 DNA sequence: TGCAGCGTTAGGGAGAAGGGCCCCGGGGAGCTGTTTTTT.

V gene TRBV5-1 combines with J gene TRBJ2-3; D unresolved. V was shortened by 0 bases and J by 3 bases, with 11 bases between the two germline ends. In germline, CDR1 is SGHRS, CDR2 YFSETQ. CDR3 length: 15 residues. CDR3 nucleotides: TGCGCCAGCAGCTTGGCAATTGGTTTAACAGATACGCAGTATTTT. Its translation is CASSLAIGLTDTQYF.

The rearrangement links TRBV30 to TRBJ2-7, with D maybe TRBD1 (6 bases). Germline V gene data show CDR1 as GTSNPN and CDR2 as SVGIG (reference sequence). This CDR3 contains 17 residues. The V and J ends lost 0 bases and 5 bases respectively, with 23 bases between them. The CDR3 nucleotides read TGTGCCTGGAGTGTACTTCGGATAACAGGGCGGACCGACGAGCAGTACTTC. Protein product: CAWSVLRITGRTDEQYF.

Details on this clone: The sample carries other DNA sequences with the same CDR3. V is TRBV11-2 and J is TRBJ2-1; no clear D. The germline CDR1 and CDR2 sequences are SGHAT and FQNNGV. Trimming removed 5 bases from V and 0 bases from J, with 11 bases in between. CDR3 length: 15 residues. The CDR3 coding sequence is TGTGCCAGCAGCCTCGGCAGGAGCTCCTACAATGAGCAGTTCTTC. This codes for CASSLGRSSYNEQFF.